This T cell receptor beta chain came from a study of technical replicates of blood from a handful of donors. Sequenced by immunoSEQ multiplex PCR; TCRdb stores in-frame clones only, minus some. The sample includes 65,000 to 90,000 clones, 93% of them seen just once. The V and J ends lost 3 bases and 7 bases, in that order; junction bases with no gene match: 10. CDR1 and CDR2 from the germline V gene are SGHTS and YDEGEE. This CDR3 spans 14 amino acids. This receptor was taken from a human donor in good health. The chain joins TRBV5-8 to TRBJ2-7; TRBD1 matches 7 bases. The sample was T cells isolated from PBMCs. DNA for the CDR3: TGTGCCAGCAGCTCCCGACAGGGATCAGAAGAGCAGTACTTC. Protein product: CASSSRQGSEEQYF.